Sequencing of this TCR beta chain was carried out in a study of control samples from healthy donors and cancer patients. Here immunoSEQ multiplex PCR was the method, and the copy in TCRdb shows in-frame clones only, minus some. Found here are under 450,000 clones, around 90% of them singletons; the top ten hold over 5.5%. CDR1 SGHTA and CDR2 FQGNSA come from the germline V gene. The V and J ends lost 2 bases and 5 bases respectively, with 7 bases between them. CDR3 size: 14 residues. This clonotype originated in a man in his forties with head and neck cancer. Sequenced input: PBMCs. The chain is built from TRBV7-2 and TRBJ1-6; D is unclear. The CDR3 spells CASSLRRDNSPLHF. Here the CDR3 DNA reads TGTGCCAGCAGCTTACGCAGAGATAATTCACCCCTCCACTTT.